This is a list of T cell receptor beta chains from one sample in a study of PD-1 blockade in mismatch repair-deficient tumors. The protocol was immunoSEQ multiplex PCR, while the TCRdb copy is restricted to in-frame clones and leaves out a portion. The sample includes about 100,000 clones, under 90% of them seen just once. The material sequenced was peripheral blood, taken roughly 35 weeks after starting pembrolizumab. The receptors were gathered from an adult with mismatch repair-deficient cancer. Both conserved end residues are part of each CDR3. The order of the fields is V gene, J gene, CDR3 protein.

TRBV7-9	TRBJ2-1	CASSLWTSGGNEQFF
TRBV12-2	TRBJ2-3	CASRSPRLAGGLGTDTQYF
TRBV9	TRBJ2-1	CASSVGLAGAPYNEQFF
TRBV6-1	TRBJ1-1	CASRSTGGGTEAFF
TRBV10-3	TRBJ2-3	CAITPDRTDTQYF
TRBV11-2	TRBJ2-1	CATQREGEQFF
TRBV10-1	TRBJ2-2	CASSRQDQNTGELFF
TRBV7-8	TRBJ2-5	CASSSRAGALQETQYF
TRBV19	TRBJ2-1	CASSSRAGSGEQFF
TRBV11-3	TRBJ2-6	CASSPLTF
TRBV6-6	TRBJ1-2	CASSPPDNYGYTF
TRBV7-3	TRBJ1-2	CASSSYQGLQGYTF
TRBV6-1	TRBJ2-1	CASSPITGANEQFF
TRBV10-2	TRBJ1-5	CASSESGGNQPQHF
TRBV5-6	TRBJ1-5	CASSPGGRSQPQHF
TRBV9	TRBJ2-7	CASSFGGDRVYEQYF
TRBV5-1	TRBJ1-4	CASSPTYLNEKLFF
TRBV6-1	TRBJ1-1	CASSERRMWQGGTEAFF
TRBV5-1	TRBJ2-3	CASSRGTSGITDTQYF
TRBV15	TRBJ2-7	CATSGRSGQGSYEQYF
TRBV7-2	TRBJ2-5	CASSLVTVETQYF
TRBV6-5	TRBJ2-7	CATREGSVSYEQYF
TRBV11-2	TRBJ2-3	CASSLDASLWHF
TRBV15	TRBJ2-2	CATSKGQARVTGELFF
TRBV6-1	TRBJ1-4	CASKIGTANEKLFF
TRBV19	TRBJ2-7	CASSIFPSRDSYEQYF
TRBV11-2	TRBJ1-4	CASSPHNEKLFF
TRBV5-1	TRBJ1-5	CASSSTGTNQPQHF
TRBV7-7	TRBJ2-2	CASSSGLAGGELFF
TRBV18	TRBJ1-1	CASSPTDGLSFRNTEAFF
TRBV5-6	TRBJ1-1	CASTREGGKNTEAFF
TRBV19	TRBJ2-7	CASRTRTSGSYEQYF
TRBV7-2	TRBJ2-3	CASSLSGVTQYF
TRBV6-1	TRBJ1-5	CASSDPNGGNQPQHF
TRBV14	TRBJ2-3	CASSDRGSTDTQYF
TRBV19	TRBJ2-1	CASRRTSGGYNEGQFF
TRBV11-3	TRBJ1-3	CASSSGGTTGNTIYF
TRBV27	TRBJ1-5	CASSTGGGRNQPQHF
TRBV6-5	TRBJ2-5	CASSSIAERGETQYF
TRBV28	TRBJ1-3	CASSPTGFPGNTIYF
TRBV28	TRBJ1-4	CASSFNGQGEKLFF
TRBV6-6	TRBJ1-1	CASSYRQNTEAFF
TRBV28	TRBJ2-1	CASSFLASGKYNEQFF
TRBV15	TRBJ2-1	CATSRAGGKNEQFF
TRBV5-4	TRBJ1-2	CASSPPLVDYGYTF
TRBV7-3	TRBJ2-1	CASSPTLAGGYNEQFF
TRBV6-6	TRBJ2-1	CASSFGLAGVGDEQFF
TRBV2	TRBJ2-7	CASSAGQGAYEQYF
TRBV7-6	TRBJ1-1	CASSLGPRGPTPEAFF
TRBV6-1	TRBJ1-1	CASSEQAVGQGRSVVAFF
TRBV27	TRBJ2-1	CASSLSRLSRYNEQFF
TRBV25-1	TRBJ1-3	CASSDYRVGNTIYF
TRBV6-5	TRBJ1-1	CAILGDTEAFF
TRBV14	TRBJ1-1	CASSLGQLNTEAFF
TRBV7-3	TRBJ2-3	CASSYGTASTDTQYF
TRBV5-1	TRBJ2-7	CASSLAWDRSYEQYF
TRBV5-6	TRBJ2-7	CASSPALSSYEQYF
TRBV25-1	TRBJ2-7	CASSELASIQQYF
TRBV4-1	TRBJ1-3	CASSQMGSSGNTIYF
TRBV27	TRBJ1-1	CASRRQLNTEAFF